These 15 T cell receptor beta chains share one sample of origin, sequenced in a study of cytotoxic CD8 clonotypes in ibrutinib-treated CLL. The table came from immunoSEQ multiplex PCR; TCRdb's copy has only in-frame clones and leaves some out. The sample carries 43,000 or so clones, 50% to 75% recorded once. The source material was PBMCs, sampled after 24 months of ibrutinib treatment. The receptors shown here come from a human donor with chronic lymphocytic leukemia.

This clone was seen many times. The rearrangement links TRBV18 to TRBJ2-7; 7 bases align to TRBD1. The CDR3 length is 18 residues. The junction had 17 bases not matched to a gene; V was cut back by 3 bases and J by 3 bases. Germline V gene data show CDR1 as KGHSH and CDR2 as LQKENI. This CDR3 is CASSPQRSRGDRSYEQYF. The CDR3 DNA reads as TGTGCCAGCTCACCGCAACGATCCCGAGGGGACAGAAGCTACGAGCAGTACTTC.

This clone came up a few times. This sequence joins TRBV2 and TRBJ1-3; no reliable D call. The length of the CDR3 is 13 residues. The germline V gene encodes CDR1 SNHLY and CDR2 FYNNEI. The V gene lost 4 bases and the J gene lost 0 bases, with 4 bases spanning the gap. The CDR3 sequence: CASSAGSGNTIYF. DNA for the CDR3: TGTGCCAGCAGTGCCGGCTCTGGAAACACCATATATTTT.

V and J are TRBV5-4 and TRBJ2-3, with 11 positions matching TRBD2. The ends lost 5 bases at V and 0 bases at J; junction bases unmatched: 5. The germline V gene has CDR1 SGHNT and CDR2 YYREEE (reference sequence). The CDR3 covers 16 residues. The DNA for the CDR3 is TGTGCCAGCAGGGCCCTAGCGGGGGGAAGCACAGATACGCAGTATTTT. It codes for CASRALAGGSTDTQYF.

The V and J genes are TRBV15 and TRBJ2-7, with 9 bases identical to TRBD2. V lost 2 bases to trimming and J lost 4 bases; unmatched junction nucleotides: 6. This CDR3 contains 15 residues. From germline, CDR1 is LNHNV and CDR2 YYDKDF (reference sequence). The CDR3 nucleotides are TGTGCCACCAGCAGATTCCGGACTAGCGATTACGAGCAGTACTTC. Translating it yields CATSRFRTSDYEQYF. The full variable domain, rest sourced from reference TRBV15 and TRBJ2-7, is DAMVIQNPRYQVTQFGKPVTLSCSQTLNHNVMYWYQQKSSQAPKLLFHYYDKDFNNEADTPDNFQSRRPNTSFCFLDIRSPGLGDTAMYLCATSRFRTSDYEQYFGPGTRLTVT.

This clone has just a few counts. V usage is TRBV2 and J usage is TRBJ2-1; the D gene is possibly TRBD1 (5 bases). V lost 6 bases and J lost 1, with 13 bases in between. CDR1 and CDR2 (germline): SNHLY, FYNNEI. The CDR3 runs 15 residues. CDR3: CASRAPTVSYNEQFF. The CDR3 coding sequence is TGTGCCAGCAGAGCCCCGACAGTTTCCTACAATGAGCAGTTCTTC. Full variable domain (missing parts from reference TRBV2 and TRBJ2-1): EPEVTQTPSHQVTQMGQEVILRCVPISNHLYFYWYRQILGQKVEFLVSFYNNEISEKSEIFDDQFSVERPDGSNFTLKIRSTKLEDSAMYFCASRAPTVSYNEQFFGPGTRLTVL.

The rearrangement links TRBV5-1 to TRBJ1-2; 9 bases align to TRBD1. The length of the CDR3 is 14 residues. The germline gives CDR1 SGHRS, CDR2 YFSETQ. The junction had 5 bases not matched to a gene; V was cut back by 4 bases and J by 4 bases. CDR3 region: CASSMGQGGYGYTF. CDR3 in DNA: TGCGCCAGCAGCATGGGACAGGGAGGCTATGGCTACACCTTC.

The chain employs TRBV5-4 and TRBJ2-1; D uncertain. With 0 bases removed from V and 9 bases from J, the gap between germline ends came to 4 bases. The CDR3 contains 11 residues. In germline, CDR1 is SGHNT, CDR2 YYREEE (reference sequence). The CDR3 here is CASSLEGEQFF. The CDR3 DNA follows: TGTGCCAGCAGCTTGGAAGGTGAGCAGTTCTTC.

This clone was seen a handful of times. This rearrangement joins TRBV30 to TRBJ2-2; no firm D call. V shed 0 bases and J shed 6 bases, with 8 bases lying between them. Germline CDR1 is GTSNPN and CDR2 is SVGIG (reference sequence). The CDR3 extends over 13 amino acids. CDR3 sequence (DNA): TGTGCCTGGAGTGTACTGGGGTCCGGGGAGCTGTTTTTT. Its protein product is CAWSVLGSGELFF.

V usage is TRBV9 and J usage is TRBJ2-2; D is perhaps TRBD2 (6 bases). Germline loops: CDR1 SGDLS, CDR2 YYNGEE. The CDR3 length is 15 residues. V was shortened by 3 bases and J by 3 bases, with 12 bases between the two germline ends. Here the CDR3 DNA reads TGTGCCAGCAGCGGTCGGGACTTCCACACCGGGGAGCTGTTTTTT. Translated: CASSGRDFHTGELFF.

With respect to this clone: Other nucleotide sequences from this sample produce the same CDR3. CDR3 amino acids: CATRTANYGYTF. The CDR3, as DNA: TGTGCCACCAGGACAGCCAACTATGGCTACACCTTC. The chain has TRBV6-1 and TRBJ1-2, with a weak D call TRBD1 (6 bases). This CDR3 contains 12 residues. Germline assignment: CDR1 MNHNS and CDR2 SASEGT. The V end was cut by 10 bases, the J end by 2 bases, with 11 bases between.

V is TRBV15 and J is TRBJ2-7, with D perhaps matching TRBD1 or TRBD2 (5 bases each). CDR1 is LNHNV and CDR2 is YYDKDF in the germline V gene (reference sequence). With 0 bases removed from V and 3 bases from J, the gap between germline ends came to 21 bases. The CDR3 consists of 18 residues. CDR3 amino acids: CATSRDPSSGGRDYEQYF. CDR3 bases: TGTGCCACCAGCAGAGATCCTTCGAGTGGGGGTAGGGACTACGAGCAGTACTTC.

The genes are TRBV7-9 and TRBJ1-6, with TRBD1 matching 9 bases. Losses at the gene ends were 2 bases for V and 9 bases for J; bases not matched to a gene: 5. The germline V gene has CDR1 SEHNR and CDR2 FQNEAQ (reference sequence). This CDR3 comprises 15 residues. CDR3 in DNA: TGTGCCAGCAGCTTAAAGGGACAGGGATCTTCACCCCTCCACTTT. Amino acid sequence: CASSLKGQGSSPLHF.

This clone was observed a few times. The chain recombines TRBV18 with TRBJ1-2, with TRBD1 identical over 10 bases. V gave up 3 bases and J gave up 6 bases; unmatched junction bases: 7. The germline V gene has CDR1 KGHSH and CDR2 LQKENI. The CDR3 spans 15 residues. The CDR3 spells CASSPGTGTGDGYTF. The CDR3 region has the DNA TGTGCCAGCTCACCGGGGACCGGGACAGGGGATGGCTACACCTTC.

This clone was seen a handful of times. The CDR3 DNA is TGTGCCAGCACGGGACAACCATTCCGGGGTAATTCACCCCTCCACTTT. This sequence encodes CASTGQPFRGNSPLHF. The genes are TRBV2 and TRBJ1-6, with D tentatively TRBD1 (6 bases). The V gene lost 7 bases and the J gene lost 6 bases, with 19 bases spanning the gap. From germline, CDR1 is SNHLY and CDR2 FYNNEI. The CDR3 runs 16 residues.

Written as DNA, the CDR3 is TGCGCCAGCAGCCAAGACCCTATCGCTAGCGGAGATACGCAGTATTTT. This gives the protein CASSQDPIASGDTQYF. The chain employs TRBV4-1 and TRBJ2-3; TRBD2 matches at 7 bases. The CDR3 is 16 amino acids. CDR1 and CDR2 from the germline V gene are MGHRA and YSYEKL. V trimming: 0 bases; J trimming: 5 bases; junction bases outside the gene matches: 8.